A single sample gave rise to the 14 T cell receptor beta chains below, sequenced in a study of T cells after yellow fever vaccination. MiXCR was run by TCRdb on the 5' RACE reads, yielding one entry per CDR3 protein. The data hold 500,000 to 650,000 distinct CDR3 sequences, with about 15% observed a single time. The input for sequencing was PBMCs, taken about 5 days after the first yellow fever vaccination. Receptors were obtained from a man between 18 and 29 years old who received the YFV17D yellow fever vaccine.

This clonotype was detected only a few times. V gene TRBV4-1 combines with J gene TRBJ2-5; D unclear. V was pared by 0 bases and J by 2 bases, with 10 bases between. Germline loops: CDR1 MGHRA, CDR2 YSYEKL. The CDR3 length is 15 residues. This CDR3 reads CASSQDPSRQETQYF. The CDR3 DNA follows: TGCGCCAGCAGCCAAGACCCCTCCAGGCAAGAGACCCAGTACTTC.

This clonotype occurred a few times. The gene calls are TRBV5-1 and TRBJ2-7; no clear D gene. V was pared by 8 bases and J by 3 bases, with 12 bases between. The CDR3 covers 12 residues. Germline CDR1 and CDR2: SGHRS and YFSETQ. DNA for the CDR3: TGCGCCAGTCGGGCCGTTGACTACGAGCAGTACTTC. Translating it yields CASRAVDYEQYF.

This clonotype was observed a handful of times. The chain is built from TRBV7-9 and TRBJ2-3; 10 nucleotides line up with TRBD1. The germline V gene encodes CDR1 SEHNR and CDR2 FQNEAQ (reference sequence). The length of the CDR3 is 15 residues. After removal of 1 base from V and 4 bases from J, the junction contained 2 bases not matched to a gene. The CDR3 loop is CASSLVGTGADTQYF. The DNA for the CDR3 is TGTGCCAGCAGCTTAGTGGGGACAGGGGCAGATACGCAGTATTTT.

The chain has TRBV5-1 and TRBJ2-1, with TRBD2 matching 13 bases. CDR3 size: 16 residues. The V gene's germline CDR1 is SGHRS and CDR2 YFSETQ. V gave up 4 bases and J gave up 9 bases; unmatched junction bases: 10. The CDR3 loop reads CASSPSRLAGGGEQFF. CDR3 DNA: TGCGCCAGCAGCCCGTCCAGACTAGCGGGGGGAGGTGAGCAGTTCTTC.

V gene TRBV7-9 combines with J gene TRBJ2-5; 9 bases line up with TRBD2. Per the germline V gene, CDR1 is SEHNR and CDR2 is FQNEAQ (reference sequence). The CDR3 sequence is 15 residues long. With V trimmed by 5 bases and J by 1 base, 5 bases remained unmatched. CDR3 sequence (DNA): TGTGCCAGCAGCCCCGCTAGCGGGGTCCAAGAGACCCAGTACTTC. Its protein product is CASSPASGVQETQYF.

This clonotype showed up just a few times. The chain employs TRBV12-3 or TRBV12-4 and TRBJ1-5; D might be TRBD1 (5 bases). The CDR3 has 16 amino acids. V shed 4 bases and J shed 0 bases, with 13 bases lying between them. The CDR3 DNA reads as TGTGCCAGCAGTTCAATCAGGGACCGTAGCAATCAGCCCCAGCATTTT. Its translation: CASSSIRDRSNQPQHF.

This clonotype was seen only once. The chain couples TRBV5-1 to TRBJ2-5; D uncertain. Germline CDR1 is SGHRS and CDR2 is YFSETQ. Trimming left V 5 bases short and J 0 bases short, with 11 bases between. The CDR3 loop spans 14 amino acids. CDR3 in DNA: TGCGCCAGCAGTTCGGACCCGTACCAAGAGACCCAGTACTTC. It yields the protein CASSSDPYQETQYF.

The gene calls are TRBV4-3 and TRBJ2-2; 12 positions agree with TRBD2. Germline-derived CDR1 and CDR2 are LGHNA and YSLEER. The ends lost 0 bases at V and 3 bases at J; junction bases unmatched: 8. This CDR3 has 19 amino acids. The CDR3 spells CASSQEGGTSGSYTGELFF. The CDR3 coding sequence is TGCGCCAGCAGCCAAGAAGGTGGGACTAGCGGGTCTTACACCGGGGAGCTGTTTTTT.

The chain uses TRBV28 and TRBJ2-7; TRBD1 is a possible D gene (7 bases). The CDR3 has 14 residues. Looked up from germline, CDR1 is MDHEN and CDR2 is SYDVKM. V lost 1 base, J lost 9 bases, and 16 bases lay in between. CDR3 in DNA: TGTGCCAGCAGTTTATCCCACCAGGGGGGCAGGCAGTACTTC. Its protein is CASSLSHQGGRQYF.

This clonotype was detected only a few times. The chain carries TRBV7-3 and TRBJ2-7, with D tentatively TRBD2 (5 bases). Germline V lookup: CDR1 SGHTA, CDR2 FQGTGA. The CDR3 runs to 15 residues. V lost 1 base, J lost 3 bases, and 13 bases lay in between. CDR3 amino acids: CASSLNGVEYYEQYV. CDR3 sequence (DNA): TGTGCCAGCAGCTTAAACGGGGTAGAATACTACGAGCAGTACGTC.

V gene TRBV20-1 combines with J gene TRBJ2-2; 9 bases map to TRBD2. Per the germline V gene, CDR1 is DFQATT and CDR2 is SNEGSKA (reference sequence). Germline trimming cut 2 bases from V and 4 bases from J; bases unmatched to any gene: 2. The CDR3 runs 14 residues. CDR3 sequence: CSARNSGGTGELFF. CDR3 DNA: TGCAGTGCTAGAAATAGCGGGGGCACCGGGGAGCTGTTTTTT.

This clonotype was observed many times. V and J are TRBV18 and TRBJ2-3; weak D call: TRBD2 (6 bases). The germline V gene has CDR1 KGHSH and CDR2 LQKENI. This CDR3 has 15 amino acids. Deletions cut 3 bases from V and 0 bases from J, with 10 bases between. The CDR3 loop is CASSPGGVSTDTQYF. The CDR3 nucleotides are TGTGCCAGCTCACCTGGCGGGGTTAGCACAGATACGCAGTATTTT.

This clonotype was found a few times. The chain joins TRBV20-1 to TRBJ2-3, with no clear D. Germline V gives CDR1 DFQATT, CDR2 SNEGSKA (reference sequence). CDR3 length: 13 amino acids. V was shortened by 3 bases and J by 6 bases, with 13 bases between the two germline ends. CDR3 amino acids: CSASHHVGDTQYF. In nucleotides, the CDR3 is TGCAGTGCTAGCCATCACGTGGGGGATACGCAGTATTTT.

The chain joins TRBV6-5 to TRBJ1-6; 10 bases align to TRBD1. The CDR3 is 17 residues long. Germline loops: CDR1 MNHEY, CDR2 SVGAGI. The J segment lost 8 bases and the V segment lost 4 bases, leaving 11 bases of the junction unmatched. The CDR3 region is CASSSTFRDRGHSPLHF. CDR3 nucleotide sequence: TGTGCCAGCAGTTCCACTTTCCGGGACAGGGGTCATTCACCCCTCCACTTT.